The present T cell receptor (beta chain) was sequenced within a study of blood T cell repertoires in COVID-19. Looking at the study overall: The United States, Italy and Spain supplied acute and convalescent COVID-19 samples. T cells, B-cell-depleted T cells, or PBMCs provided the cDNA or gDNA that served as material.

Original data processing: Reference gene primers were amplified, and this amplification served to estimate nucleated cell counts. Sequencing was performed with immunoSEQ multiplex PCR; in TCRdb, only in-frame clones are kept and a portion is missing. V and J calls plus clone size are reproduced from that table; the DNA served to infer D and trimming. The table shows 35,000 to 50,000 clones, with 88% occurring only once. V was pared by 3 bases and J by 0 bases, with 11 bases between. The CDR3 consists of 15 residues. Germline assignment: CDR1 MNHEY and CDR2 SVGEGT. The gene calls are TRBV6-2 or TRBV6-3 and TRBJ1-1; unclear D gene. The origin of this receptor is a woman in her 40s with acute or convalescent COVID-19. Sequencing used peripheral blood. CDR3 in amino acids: CASSYQTIMNTEAFF. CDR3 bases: TGTGCCAGCAGTTATCAGACAATCATGAACACTGAAGCTTTCTTT.